Below are 27 T cell receptor beta chains sequenced from a single sample in a study of post-analysis software for immune sequencing data. These receptors' antigens are unknown. Study-wide points: Roughly five TRBV segments appeared more often in patients than in controls, and TRBV5-6, TRBV5-1 and TRBV20-1 were among these.

Researchers reported that TCR beta cDNA libraries carried unique molecular identifiers. Each CDR3 protein is one row after TCRdb ran MiXCR on the PCR reads. Of roughly 180,000 distinct CDR3 sequences in the sample, 30% are singletons; the top ten hold 1.5%. The specimen sequenced was blood. The receptors here all came from a girl aged 5 to 17 with multiple sclerosis.

The chain links TRBV18 to TRBJ2-1; D is possibly TRBD1 (6 bases). Trimming stripped 3 bases from V and 12 bases from J, with 9 bases between. CDR3 length: 11 amino acids. CDR1 is KGHSH and CDR2 is LQKENI in the germline V gene. The CDR3 sequence is CASSPSQGQFF. CDR3 coding DNA: TGTGCCAGCTCACCGTCACAGGGGCAGTTCTTC.

There are a few counts of this clonotype. The chain links TRBV5-1 to TRBJ2-3; 9 positions match TRBD2. In germline, CDR1 is SGHRS, CDR2 YFSETQ. The CDR3 loop spans 16 amino acids. V was clipped by 1 base and J by 0 bases; unmatched bases: 3. As DNA, the CDR3 is TGCGCCAGCAGCTTGTTACTAGCGGGCAGCACAGATACGCAGTATTTT. Its protein product is CASSLLLAGSTDTQYF.

This clonotype was seen ten or more times. The rearrangement uses TRBV7-9 and TRBJ2-3; the D is unclear. Deletions cut 5 bases from V and 8 bases from J, with 17 bases between. Germline values: CDR1 SEHNR, CDR2 FQNEAQ (reference sequence). The CDR3 spans 14 residues. The CDR3 loop reads CASSLISQSGTQYF. Written as DNA, the CDR3 is TGTGCCAGCAGCCTAATTAGTCAGTCGGGTACGCAGTATTTT.

Notes on this clonotype: A read error is possible here, since a much larger clone lies one base away. This chain links TRBV27 with TRBJ2-7; 8 bases are shared with TRBD1. The germline CDR1 and CDR2 sequences are MNHEY and SMNVEV (reference sequence). V trimming: 4 bases; J trimming: 7 bases; junction bases outside the gene matches: 15. The CDR3 is made up of 16 amino acids. The CDR3 region has the DNA TGTGCCAGCAGTTCTCTCGGGACAGGTAGAGCTAATGAGCAGTACTTC. Its translation: CASSSLGTGRANEQYF.

With respect to this clonotype: A clone one base away is much larger, so this may be a read error. This chain joins TRBV7-8 and TRBJ2-5, with D unclear. V lost 5 bases, J lost 4 bases, and 17 bases lay in between. The CDR3 totals 15 residues. Germline V CDR1 and CDR2: SGHVS, FQNEAQ. The CDR3 loop reads CASSRPYPTGETQYF. The CDR3 DNA is TGTGCCAGCAGCAGACCTTATCCGACCGGAGAGACCCAGTACTTC. The full variable domain, with the rest looked up from reference TRBV7-8 and TRBJ2-5, is GAGVSQSPRYKVAKRGQDVALRCDPISGHVSLFWYQQALGQGPEFLTYFQNEAQLDKSGLPSDRFFAERPEGSVSTLKIQRTQQEDSAVYLCASSRPYPTGETQYFGPGTRLLVL.

This clonotype has only a few counts. This chain connects TRBV30 to TRBJ2-7; D not resolved. Trimming removed 7 bases at V and 3 bases at J, with 10 bases between. The CDR3 totals 11 residues. Germline assignment: CDR1 GTSNPN and CDR2 SVGIG (reference sequence). CDR3 amino acids: CAFAGYYEQYF. CDR3 coding DNA: TGTGCCTTTGCCGGGTACTACGAGCAGTACTTC. The complete variable domain, with remaining parts taken from reference TRBV30 and TRBJ2-7, reads SQTIHQWPATLVQPVGSPLSLECTVEGTSNPNLYWYRQAAGRGLQLLFYSVGIGQISSEVPQNLSASRPQDRQFILSSKKLLLSDSGFYLCAFAGYYEQYFGPGTRLTVT.

V and J are TRBV27 and TRBJ2-1; D might be TRBD1 or TRBD2, each matching 5 bases. Germline assignment: CDR1 MNHEY and CDR2 SMNVEV (reference sequence). The CDR3 contains 14 residues. V shed 3 bases and J shed 9 bases, with 15 bases lying between them. For the CDR3, the DNA is TGTGCCAGCAGTTTCCGTAGATCAGGGAGTGAGCAGTTCTTC. This codes for CASSFRRSGSEQFF.

This clonotype was found many times. The junction departs from germline at one end; a sequencing error may be responsible. This chain links TRBV29-1 with TRBJ2-3; 7 bases line up with TRBD2. The CDR3 consists of 14 residues. In germline, CDR1 is SQVTM, CDR2 ANQGSEA. The CDR3 sequence is CSVEDREEADTQYF. The DNA for the CDR3 is TGCAGTGTTGAAGATCGGGAGGAAGCGGATACGCAGTATTTT.

This clonotype was counted between two and nine times. J is TRBJ1-1 and V is TRBV11-2, with D possibly matching TRBD1 (5 bases). Germline assignment: CDR1 SGHAT and CDR2 FQNNGV. This CDR3 comprises 16 residues. Trimming shortened V by 5 bases and J by 5 bases, and 21 bases separated the two germline ends. The CDR3 nucleotides read TGTGCCAGCAGCCCCAGCGACACCGGGCGGGGGACTGAAGCTTTCTTT. Its protein is CASSPSDTGRGTEAFF.

This clonotype showed up just a few times. Its ends do not fully match the called genes, so a read error is possible. The chain is built from TRBV12-3 or TRBV12-4 and TRBJ2-7, with D possibly being TRBD2 (7 bases). CDR3 length: 14 amino acids. CDR3 loop: CASGLRGGGYEQYF. CDR3 nucleotides: TGTGCCAGCGGTTTAAGGGGAGGGGGCTACGAGCAGTACTTC.

This clonotype was recorded at least ten times. This rearrangement joins TRBV5-1 to TRBJ2-1, with 8 bases matching TRBD2. Germline V lookup: CDR1 SGHRS, CDR2 YFSETQ. Losses at the gene ends were 0 bases for V and 5 bases for J; bases not matched to a gene: 7. The CDR3 is 16 amino acids. CDR3 sequence reads: CASSLVPTSANNEQFF. The DNA of the CDR3 is TGCGCCAGCAGCTTGGTGCCGACTAGCGCTAACAATGAGCAGTTCTTC.

Points on this clonotype: A single base separates this from a much larger clone, so it may be a read error. V is TRBV18 and J is TRBJ2-1; the D gene could be TRBD1 or TRBD2 (5 bases each). Germline V gene data show CDR1 as KGHSH and CDR2 as LQKENI. This CDR3 contains 15 residues. With 10 bases removed from V and 5 bases from J, the gap between germline ends came to 21 bases. The CDR3: CATASRVEVDNEQFF. The CDR3 bases are TGTGCCACCGCCTCCAGGGTGGAGGTCGACAATGAGCAGTTCTTC.

This clonotype was observed at least ten times. V usage is TRBV24-1 and J usage is TRBJ2-3; a weak D match, TRBD2 (6 bases). The germline V gene encodes CDR1 KGHDR and CDR2 SFDVKD. This CDR3 is 16 amino acids long. V was shortened by 1 base and J by 1 base, with 11 bases between the two germline ends. The CDR3 protein is CATSDFAGYGTDTQYF. The CDR3 region has the DNA TGTGCCACCAGTGATTTTGCGGGATACGGCACAGATACGCAGTATTTT.

This clonotype was recorded at least ten times. The chain combines TRBV12-3 or TRBV12-4 with TRBJ2-7; D perhaps matches TRBD2 (6 bases). V lost 6 bases, J lost 6 bases, and 15 bases lay in between. This CDR3 has 13 amino acids. DNA for the CDR3: TGTGCCAGCAGGACCACTAGCTCCGGCGAGCAGTACTTC. It translates to CASRTTSSGEQYF.

This chain connects TRBV7-9 to TRBJ1-2; no clear D. V lost 3 bases, J lost 4 bases, and 18 bases lay in between. This CDR3 region has 16 residues. CDR1 is SEHNR, CDR2 FQNEAQ, per germline (reference sequence). In DNA, the CDR3 is TGTGCCAGCAGCTTGTCCATCACTTCGGACGGCTATGGCTACACCTTC. Its translation is CASSLSITSDGYGYTF.

This clonotype was counted ten times or more. The gene calls are TRBV7-2 and TRBJ2-3; D is uncertain. V was trimmed by 2 bases and J by 6 bases, leaving 3 bases between them. In germline, CDR1 is SGHTA, CDR2 FQGNSA. CDR3 size: 11 residues. This CDR3 is CASSLIDTQYF. CDR3 nucleotides: TGTGCCAGCAGCTTAATCGATACGCAGTATTTT.

Notes on this clonotype: With a much larger clone just one base away, this may be a read error. This rearrangement joins TRBV28 to TRBJ2-3; no reliable D call. The V gene's germline CDR1 is MDHEN and CDR2 SYDVKM. The CDR3 is made up of 12 amino acids. Trimming took 7 bases from V and 5 from J, leaving 10 bases between them. This CDR3 is CASNPEVDTQYF. CDR3 DNA sequence: TGTGCCAGCAACCCTGAAGTAGATACGCAGTATTTT.

About this clonotype: This may arise from a read error, as a much more abundant clone is one base away. The chain combines TRBV10-2 with TRBJ2-5, with unresolved D. Germline V gene data show CDR1 as WSHSY and CDR2 as SAAADI. V lost 3 bases to trimming and J lost 6 bases, with 5 bases between them. The length of the CDR3 is 11 residues. CDR3 sequence (DNA): TGCGCCAGCAGTGACGGACAGACCCAGTACTTC. Translating gives CASSDGQTQYF.

The gene calls are TRBV20-1 and TRBJ2-5; 13 positions agree with TRBD2. The CDR3 is 15 residues long. The germline gives CDR1 DFQATT, CDR2 SNEGSKA (reference sequence). Losses at the gene ends were 2 bases for V and 11 bases for J; bases not matched to a gene: 11. The CDR3 DNA reads as TGCAGTGCTAGAACTAGCGGGAGGGTCGACAATGAGCAGTACTTC. Residues: CSARTSGRVDNEQYF.

A note on this clonotype: A much larger clone lies a single base off, so this may be a read error. The chain combines TRBV7-2 with TRBJ2-1, with a weak D call TRBD2 (6 bases). The CDR3 spans 14 residues. Per the germline V gene, CDR1 is SGHTA and CDR2 is FQGNSA. The CDR3 nucleotides read TGTGCCGGCAGCTTTAGGACTACTTACAATGAGCAGTTCTTC. This translates into CAGSFRTTYNEQFF.

This clonotype was counted ten times or more. The chain employs TRBV7-2 and TRBJ2-1; D gene uncertain. V was clipped by 3 bases and J by 5 bases, with 20 bases between them. The CDR3 loop spans 17 amino acids. Germline loops: CDR1 SGHTA, CDR2 FQGNSA. The CDR3 protein is CASSFDLRPGNHNEQFF. DNA for the CDR3: TGTGCCAGCAGCTTCGATTTAAGGCCAGGCAACCACAATGAGCAGTTCTTC.

This clonotype was recorded at least ten times. This chain uses TRBV19 with TRBJ2-7; D is uncertain. Germline V CDR1 and CDR2: LNHDA, SQIVND (reference sequence). The V and J ends lost 4 bases and 2 bases respectively, with 18 bases between them. CDR3 length: 16 amino acids. Written as DNA, the CDR3 is TGTGCCAGTAGTAATCCAGGTGATCCTACTCCCTACGAGCAGTACTTC. Translated, it gives CASSNPGDPTPYEQYF.

The sample holds a few counts of this clonotype. V usage is TRBV5-1 and J usage is TRBJ2-1; 10 positions agree with TRBD1. CDR3 length: 18 amino acids. Losses at the gene ends were 2 bases for V and 7 bases for J; bases not matched to a gene: 15. Germline assignment: CDR1 SGHRS and CDR2 YFSETQ. CDR3 region: CASSFSRDRGSPFNEQFF. CDR3 coding DNA: TGCGCCAGCAGCTTTTCACGGGACAGGGGCTCCCCCTTTAATGAGCAGTTCTTC.

The CDR3: CASMPGSTEAFF. CDR3 coding DNA: TGTGCCAGCATGCCAGGAAGCACTGAAGCTTTCTTT. This chain links TRBV6-5 with TRBJ1-1; D call uncertain. The CDR3 totals 12 residues. The V gene's germline CDR1 is MNHEY and CDR2 SVGAGI. V was shortened by 7 bases and J by 4 bases, with 10 bases between the two germline ends.

With regard to this clonotype: With a much larger clone just one base away, this may be a read error. The CDR3 region has the DNA TGCGCCGGCAGCCACGGGGCTTCGGGCTACACCTTC. This translates into CAGSHGASGYTF. The chain carries TRBV4-1 and TRBJ1-2; D may be TRBD1 (5 bases). CDR3 size: 12 residues. Looked up from germline, CDR1 is MGHRA and CDR2 is YSYEKL.

The chain uses TRBV4-3 and TRBJ2-7; D remains ambiguous. Trimming took 3 bases from V and 6 from J, leaving 12 bases between them. This CDR3 contains 13 residues. CDR1 is LGHNA, CDR2 YSLEER, per germline. This CDR3 reads CASSHARWREQYF. The CDR3 DNA is TGCGCCAGCAGCCATGCCCGGTGGCGCGAGCAGTACTTC.

In its sample, this clonotype was seen a few times. J is TRBJ1-1 and V is TRBV6-6; D not resolved. CDR1 is MNHNY and CDR2 is SVGAGI in the germline V gene (reference sequence). Trimming left V 5 bases short and J 4 bases short, with 8 bases between. This CDR3 is 12 amino acids long. In DNA, the CDR3 is TGTGCCAGCAGTCGTACCCGCACTGAAGCTTTCTTT. Its translation is CASSRTRTEAFF.